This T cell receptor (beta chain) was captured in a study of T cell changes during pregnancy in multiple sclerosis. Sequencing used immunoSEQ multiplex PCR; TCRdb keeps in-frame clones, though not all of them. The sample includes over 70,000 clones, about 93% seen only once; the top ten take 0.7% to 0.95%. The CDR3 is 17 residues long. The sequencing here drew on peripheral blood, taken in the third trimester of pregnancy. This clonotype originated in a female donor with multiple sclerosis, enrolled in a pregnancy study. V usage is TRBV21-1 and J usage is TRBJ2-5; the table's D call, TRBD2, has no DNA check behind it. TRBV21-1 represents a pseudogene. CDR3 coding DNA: TGTGCCAGCAGCAAAGAACTAGCGGGAGGGCCCTTGGAGACCCAGTACTTC. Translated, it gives CASSKELAGGPLETQYF.